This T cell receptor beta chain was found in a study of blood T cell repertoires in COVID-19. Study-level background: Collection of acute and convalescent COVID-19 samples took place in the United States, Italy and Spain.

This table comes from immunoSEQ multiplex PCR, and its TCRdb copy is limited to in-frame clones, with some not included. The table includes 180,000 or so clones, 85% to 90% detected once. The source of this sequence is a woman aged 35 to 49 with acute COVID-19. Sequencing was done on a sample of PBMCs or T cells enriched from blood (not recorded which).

The CDR3, as DNA: TGTGCCTGGGGGCTAGCGGGGGCCCTGAACACCGGGGAGCTGTTTTTT. As protein: CAWGLAGALNTGELFF. The chain is built from TRBV30 and TRBJ2-2; 10 bases are a match to TRBD2. This CDR3 comprises 16 residues. Germline V CDR1 and CDR2: GTSNPN, SVGIG (reference sequence). V shed 5 bases and J 1 base; nucleotides not matched to a gene: 7.